The 23 T cell receptor beta chains below all came from one sample that was sequenced in a study of Ad26.COV2.S vaccination and SARS-CoV-2 variants. Noted treatment: about 20 received Ad26.COV2.S at low or high dose, single or two shots; several received placebo; per-sample allocation not given. Day 63 following the first vaccine or placebo injection was when the samples were taken. Profiled with immunoSEQ multiplex PCR; TCRdb holds only in-frame clones, not every one. The table shows 350,000 to 600,000 clones, with 80% to 90% occurring only once. The source material was peripheral blood, sampled in a trial of Ad26.COV2.S vaccine versus placebo. These receptors originate from a person aged 18-65 years who received the Ad26.COV2.S COVID-19 vaccine or a placebo.

The chain combines TRBV9 with TRBJ2-5; 7 bases are a match to TRBD2. Germline CDR1 is SGDLS and CDR2 is YYNGEE. The CDR3 consists of 16 residues. J lost 2 bases, V lost 1 base, and 8 bases had no gene match. CDR3 in DNA: TGTGCCAGCAGCGTAACCCCCCAGCGGGGTCAAGAGACCCAGTACTTC. It yields the protein CASSVTPQRGQETQYF.

The chain is built from TRBV27 and TRBJ2-5, with TRBD1 as a possible D gene (5 bases). The CDR3 consists of 13 residues. V lost 6 bases, J lost 2 bases, and 10 bases lay in between. The germline V gene has CDR1 MNHEY and CDR2 SMNVEV (reference sequence). For the CDR3, the DNA is TGTGCCAGCAGCCGACAGCTTCAAGAGACCCAGTACTTC. Translating it yields CASSRQLQETQYF.

The gene calls are TRBV30 and TRBJ2-1; D is possibly TRBD1 (6 bases). The CDR3 spans 13 residues. Germline CDR1 and CDR2: GTSNPN and SVGIG (reference sequence). V was cut by 0 bases and J by 7 bases, with 10 bases left in between. The CDR3 DNA sequence: TGTGCCTGGAGTGTGGTAAGGGGGAATGAGCAGTTCTTC. Its translation is CAWSVVRGNEQFF.

In its sample, this clone was seen once. This chain links TRBV28 with TRBJ1-2; 9 nucleotides agree with TRBD1. The CDR3 is made up of 14 amino acids. J was trimmed by 8 bases and V by 6 bases; bases with no gene match: 10. Germline CDR1 is MDHEN and CDR2 is SYDVKM. The DNA for the CDR3 is TGTGCCAGCAGCCAGGGACAGGGCGGAGAAGGCTACACCTTC. Translation: CASSQGQGGEGYTF.

Regarding this clone: The identical CDR3 is also encoded by other nucleotide sequences in the sample. J is TRBJ2-7 and V is TRBV6-5, with D possibly matching TRBD1 (5 bases). Trimming removed 2 bases from V and 7 bases from J, with 12 bases in between. Germline lookup yields CDR1 MNHEY and CDR2 SVGAGI. The CDR3 totals 13 residues. This CDR3 reads CASSYSGAGEQYF. For the CDR3, the DNA is TGTGCCAGCAGTTACAGTGGGGCCGGAGAGCAGTACTTC.

This clone showed up just a few times. This chain links TRBV9 with TRBJ2-7, with 10 positions matching TRBD1. The germline CDR1 and CDR2 sequences are SGDLS and YYNGEE. The CDR3 runs to 15 residues. V lost 4 bases and J lost 2; bases outside the gene matches: 6. The CDR3 sequence is CASSYRDRGAYEQYF. CDR3 nucleotides: TGTGCCAGCAGCTACCGGGACAGGGGTGCCTACGAGCAGTACTTC.

This chain links TRBV10-3 with TRBJ1-4; D is uncertain. Between the trimmed V and J ends, which lost 3 bases and 8 bases, there was a span of 16 bases. The CDR3 sequence is 15 residues long. Germline CDR1 and CDR2: ENHRY and SYGVKD. The CDR3 spells CAISDFGELGEKLFF. The DNA of the CDR3 is TGTGCCATCAGTGACTTCGGGGAGTTGGGGGAAAAACTGTTTTTT.

The chain employs TRBV25-1 and TRBJ1-1, with a tentative D call TRBD1 (6 bases). Germline loops: CDR1 MGHDK, CDR2 SYGVNS. This CDR3 has 16 amino acids. Deletions cut 1 base from V and 0 bases from J, with 12 bases between. The CDR3 DNA is TGTGCCAGCAGTGAATTTGGACAGAAAATGAACACTGAAGCTTTCTTT. This codes for CASSEFGQKMNTEAFF. Variable domain in full (rest from reference TRBV25-1 and TRBJ1-1): EADIYQTPRYLVIGTGKKITLECSQTMGHDKMYWYQQDPGMELHLIHYSYGVNSTEKGDLSSESTVSRIRTEHFPLTLESARPSHTSQYLCASSEFGQKMNTEAFFGQGTRLTVV.

This chain joins TRBV20-1 and TRBJ1-4; D gene uncertain. Germline lookup yields CDR1 DFQATT and CDR2 SNEGSKA (reference sequence). The length of the CDR3 is 10 residues. V was shortened by 6 bases and J by 8 bases, with 7 bases between the two germline ends. In DNA, the CDR3 is TGCAGTGCGGTGGGGGAAAAACTGTTTTTT. Residues: CSAVGEKLFF.

The J gene is TRBJ1-2, the V gene TRBV6-6, with D unclear. Germline V lookup: CDR1 MNHNY, CDR2 SVGAGI (reference sequence). The CDR3 has 13 amino acids. Trimming removed 0 bases from V and 1 base from J, with 3 bases in between. This CDR3 is CASSYSSNYGYTF. As DNA, the CDR3 is TGTGCCAGCAGTTACTCGAGTAACTATGGCTACACCTTC.

This chain uses TRBV13 with TRBJ2-1; the D call may be TRBD1 or TRBD2 (6 bases each). The CDR3 covers 14 residues. The germline V gene has CDR1 PRHDT and CDR2 FYEKMQ (reference sequence). Trimming removed 2 bases at V and 7 bases at J, with 12 bases between. As DNA, the CDR3 is TGTGCCAGCAGCTTAAGGGGGGTAGCTAATGAGCAGTTCTTC. Translation: CASSLRGVANEQFF.

The rearrangement joins TRBV18 to TRBJ1-2; TRBD1 agrees at 9 bases. J gave up 5 bases and V 3 bases, and 4 bases lay outside the gene matches. Germline V CDR1 and CDR2: KGHSH, LQKENI. This CDR3 has 14 amino acids. CDR3 nucleotide sequence: TGTGCCAGCTCACCGGGACAGGGTTTTTATGGCTACACCTTC. Protein: CASSPGQGFYGYTF.

This chain connects TRBV15 to TRBJ2-2, with 7 bases lining up with TRBD2. Trimming cost V 6 bases and J 6 bases; bases outside gene matches: 7. Germline-derived CDR1 and CDR2 are LNHNV and YYDKDF (reference sequence). The CDR3 length is 14 residues. The CDR3 reads CATRSTSASGELFF. DNA for the CDR3: TGTGCCACCAGGTCCACTAGCGCTTCCGGGGAGCTGTTTTTT.

The J gene is TRBJ2-5, the V gene TRBV6-5; 9 bases line up with TRBD1. V shed 0 bases, J shed 5 bases, and the junction held 4 bases outside the gene matches. Germline V gene sequence: CDR1 MNHEY, CDR2 SVGAGI. This CDR3 is built from 15 residues. The CDR3 here is CASSYSGQGLETQYF. The CDR3 DNA follows: TGTGCCAGCAGTTACTCCGGACAGGGGTTGGAGACCCAGTACTTC.

This chain connects TRBV28 to TRBJ1-2; no reliable D call. CDR1 and CDR2 (germline): MDHEN, SYDVKM. This CDR3 is built from 17 residues. V dropped 5 bases and J dropped 3 bases, with 22 bases sitting between them. The CDR3 DNA reads as TGTGCCAGCAGTCTAGGTAGGGTGGACCCTTTGGACTATGGCTACACCTTC. Protein product: CASSLGRVDPLDYGYTF.

This clone was seen a single time. This chain links TRBV3-1 (or the pseudogene TRBV3-2) with TRBJ2-3; D might be TRBD2 (6 bases). V shed 5 bases and J shed 2 bases, with 11 bases lying between them. CDR1 is LGHDT, CDR2 YNNKEL, per germline (reference sequence). The CDR3 runs to 14 residues. This CDR3 reads CASSLTSNTDTQYF. In DNA form, the CDR3 reads TGTGCCAGCAGCTTAACTAGCAACACAGATACGCAGTATTTT.

This chain joins TRBV10-3 and TRBJ2-2; 10 bases map to TRBD2. The CDR3 extends over 18 amino acids. With V trimmed by 2 bases and J by 0 bases, 6 bases remained unmatched. Per germline, CDR1 ENHRY and CDR2 SYGVKD. The CDR3 loop reads CAISETVAGGPNTGELFF. The DNA of the CDR3 is TGTGCCATCAGTGAGACTGTAGCGGGGGGCCCGAACACCGGGGAGCTGTTTTTT.

The chain uses TRBV5-4 and TRBJ2-7, with 11 nucleotides matching TRBD2. The V gene end was trimmed by 4 bases and the J gene end by 6 bases; junction bases not matched to a gene: 9. CDR1 SGHNT and CDR2 YYREEE come from the germline V gene (reference sequence). The CDR3 is 15 residues long. In DNA form, the CDR3 reads TGTGCCAGCAGCCTGGAACTAGCGGGAGTGAGCGAGCAGTACTTC. Its protein product is CASSLELAGVSEQYF.

This clone was detected only once. This chain joins TRBV19 and TRBJ1-1; a weak D match, TRBD1 (5 bases). The V end lost 5 bases, the J end lost 0 bases, and 10 bases lay between the germline ends. Germline CDR1 LNHDA, CDR2 SQIVND (reference sequence). The CDR3 has 14 amino acids. CDR3 residues: CASSPRGVNTEAFF. CDR3 bases: TGTGCCAGTAGTCCCCGAGGGGTGAACACTGAAGCTTTCTTT.

The V gene is TRBV9, the J gene TRBJ1-4; 7 positions agree with TRBD1. Germline V CDR1 and CDR2: SGDLS, YYNGEE. J lost 7 bases, V lost 3 bases, and 9 bases had no gene match. The CDR3 loop spans 15 amino acids. The CDR3, as DNA: TGTGCCAGCAGCGGCGACAGGGATGGGAGTGAAAAACTGTTTTTT. This sequence encodes CASSGDRDGSEKLFF.

The chain combines TRBV11-3 with TRBJ2-1, with unresolved D. Germline CDR1 and CDR2: SGHNT and YENEEA. The CDR3 covers 11 residues. V lost 5 bases and J lost 7, with 6 bases in between. CDR3 residues: CASSAGNEQFF. CDR3 in DNA: TGTGCCAGCAGCGCTGGGAATGAGCAGTTCTTC.

The gene calls are TRBV7-8 and TRBJ2-1; 10 nucleotides align to TRBD2. The CDR3 has 16 amino acids. The V and J ends lost 4 bases and 7 bases, in that order; junction bases with no gene match: 10. Looked up from germline, CDR1 is SGHVS and CDR2 is FQNEAQ. The chain's CDR3 is CASSSQREGPRNEQFF. Written as DNA, the CDR3 is TGTGCCAGCAGCTCACAGCGGGAGGGCCCTCGAAATGAGCAGTTCTTC.

V gene TRBV10-1 combines with J gene TRBJ2-2; 12 bases are a match to TRBD2. V lost 2 bases, J lost 5 bases, and 3 bases stayed unmatched. Germline-derived CDR1 and CDR2 are WNHNN and SYGVQD (reference sequence). The CDR3 is made up of 16 amino acids. The DNA of the CDR3 is TGCGCCAGCAGTGAGACACTAGCGGGGGGAACCGGGGAGCTGTTTTTT. It translates to CASSETLAGGTGELFF.